These T cell receptor beta chains were read from a single sample in a study of blood T cell repertoires in COVID-19. Method: immunoSEQ multiplex PCR; TCRdb's copy keeps in-frame clones and lacks some. There are 55,000 to 75,000 clones in the sample; more than 60% occur only once, and over 20% lies in the top ten. The specimen sequenced was peripheral blood. The source is a man between 60 and 75 years old with acute or convalescent COVID-19. Each CDR3 is given with its conserved first and last residue. A D gene is named only where the DNA matches it firmly. Clone sizes are given selectively: once, few, many, or a class where the clone is expanded.

j_gene,v_gene,abundance,d_gene,len,CDR3aa,CDR3nt
TRBJ1-2,TRBV5-4,-,TRBD1,14,CASSFGQGNYGYTF,TGTGCCAGCAGCTTCGGACAGGGGAACTATGGCTACACCTTC
TRBJ2-3,TRBV2,-,TRBD2,16,CASMPLSGSGTDTQYF,TGTGCCAGCATGCCCCTTAGCGGGTCCGGCACAGATACGCAGTATTTT
TRBJ2-5,TRBV3-1/TRBV3-2,-,-,15,CASSQRQGGGETQYF,TGTGCCAGCAGCCAGAGACAGGGTGGGGGGGAGACCCAGTACTTC
TRBJ2-5,TRBV30,-,-,13,CAWSSRALETQYF,TGTGCCTGGAGTTCCAGGGCCCTGGAGACCCAGTACTTC
TRBJ2-3,TRBV25-1,-,TRBD1,15,CASSDHRGRPDTQYF,TGTGCCAGCAGTGACCACAGGGGGCGCCCAGATACGCAGTATTTT
TRBJ2-3,TRBV5-5,-,-,14,CASSLAQGTDTQYF,TGTGCCAGCAGCTTGGCTCAGGGTACAGATACGCAGTATTTT
TRBJ1-2,TRBV12-3/TRBV12-4,-,-,13,CASSLSGGRGYTF,TGTGCCAGCAGTTTATCCGGGGGTCGCGGCTACACCTTC
TRBJ2-3,TRBV2,-,-,14,CAGQLAGGTDTQYF,TGTGCCGGCCAACTAGCTGGGGGGACAGATACGCAGTATTTT
TRBJ1-1,TRBV19,-,-,15,CASSMGGLENTEAFF,TGTGCCAGTAGTATGGGGGGGCTGGAGAACACTGAAGCTTTCTTT
TRBJ2-1,TRBV30,-,TRBD2,15,CAWNPGLGGSNEQFF,TGTGCCTGGAACCCGGGACTAGGAGGGTCCAATGAGCAGTTCTTC
TRBJ1-4,TRBV11-1,-,-,13,CASSFTEREKLFF,TGTGCCAGCAGCTTTACCGAACGGGAAAAACTGTTTTTT
TRBJ1-3,TRBV20-1,-,-,14,CSASSDSSGNTIYF,TGCAGTGCTAGTTCGGACAGCTCTGGAAACACCATATATTTT
TRBJ1-2,TRBV25-1,-,TRBD1,15,CASSDSDRGFYGYTF,TGTGCCAGCAGTGACTCGGACAGGGGTTTCTATGGCTACACCTTC
TRBJ2-3,TRBV5-1,-,TRBD2,20,CASSRLSTIISGRSTDTQYF,TGCGCCAGCAGCCGGTTGTCCACCATCATTAGCGGGAGGAGCACAGATACGCAGTATTTT
TRBJ2-1,TRBV19,-,TRBD2,16,CASSPPGTSGYNEQFF,TGTGCCAGTAGTCCCCCCGGGACTAGCGGATACAATGAGCAGTTCTTC
TRBJ2-5,TRBV7-9,few,-,13,CASSRPFEETQYF,TGTGCCAGCAGCCGTCCTTTCGAAGAGACCCAGTACTTC
TRBJ2-3,TRBV5-1,-,-,15,CASSLGQSFTDTQYF,TGCGCCAGCAGCTTGGGACAGTCCTTCACAGATACGCAGTATTTT